This T cell receptor beta chain was identified during a study of regulatory T cells in long-lasting Graves disease. Specified time point: newly diagnosed GD, antithyroid drugs for less than 3 months. Scientists built the TCR library using RNA that was extracted from PBMCs. The CDR3 is made up of 14 amino acids. V was shortened by 1 base and J by 5 bases, with 6 bases between the two germline ends. Germline CDR1 and CDR2: SEHNR and FQNEAQ (reference sequence). Building the TCR beta libraries relied on iRepertoire HTBI primers, and CDR3 regions underwent Arm-PCR. A single record per CDR3 protein comes from TCRdb applying MiXCR to the multiplex PCR reads. The sample lists over 350,000 distinct CDR3 sequences, over 14% occurring once. About this clonotype: Its antigen is currently unknown.

Study-level findings and limits: Patients whose Graves' disease persisted exhibited lower TCR diversity than those newly diagnosed.

These records were also assigned to another study, of T cells in Graves' hyperthyroidism and ophthalmopathy. Per that paper: Ophthalmopathy was distinguished from stable hyperthyroidism by 13 V-J signatures.

This receptor was obtained from a woman aged 40-49 years with Graves disease. J is TRBJ1-6 and V is TRBV7-9; D gene uncertain. Sequences were derived from peripheral blood mononuclear cells (PBMCs), sampled at new diagnosis, from a patient treated with antithyroid drugs. CDR3 protein: CASSLESDNSPLHF. CDR3 bases: TGTGCCAGCAGCTTAGAGTCCGATAATTCACCCCTCCACTTT.